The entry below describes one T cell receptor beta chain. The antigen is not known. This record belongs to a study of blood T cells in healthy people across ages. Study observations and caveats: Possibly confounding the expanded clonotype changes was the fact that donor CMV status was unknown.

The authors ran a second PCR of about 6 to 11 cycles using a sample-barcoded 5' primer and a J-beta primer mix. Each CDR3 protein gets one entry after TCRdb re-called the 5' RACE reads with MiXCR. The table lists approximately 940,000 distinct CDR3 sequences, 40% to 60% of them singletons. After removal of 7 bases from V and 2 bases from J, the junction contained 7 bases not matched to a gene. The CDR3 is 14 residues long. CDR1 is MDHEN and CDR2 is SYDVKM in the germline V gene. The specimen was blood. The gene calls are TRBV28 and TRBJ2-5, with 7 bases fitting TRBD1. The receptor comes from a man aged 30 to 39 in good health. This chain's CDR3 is CASTPGQKQETQYF. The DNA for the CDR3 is TGTGCCAGCACCCCGGGACAGAAGCAAGAGACCCAGTACTTC. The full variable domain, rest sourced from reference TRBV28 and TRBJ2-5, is DVKVTQSSRYLVKRTGEKVFLECVQDMDHENMFWYRQDPGLGLRLIYFSYDVKMKEKGDIPEGYSVSREKKERFSLILESASTNQTSMYLCASTPGQKQETQYFGPGTRLLVL.